Following are 5 T cell receptor beta chains from one sample sequenced in a study of cytotoxic CD8 clonotypes in ibrutinib-treated CLL. TCRdb's table, derived via immunoSEQ multiplex PCR, lists solely in-frame clones and lacks some. Here the sample spans 73,000 or so clones, 68% being singletons. The source material was PBMCs, sampled after 12 months of ibrutinib treatment. These receptors came from a human donor with chronic lymphocytic leukemia.

This clone was counted a few times. The genes are TRBV11-2 and TRBJ2-7; D is possibly TRBD1 (6 bases). The CDR3 extends over 14 amino acids. The germline V gene encodes CDR1 SGHAT and CDR2 FQNNGV. Trimming removed 1 base at V and 6 bases at J, with 13 bases between. CDR3 in amino acids: CASSLGSGVAEQYF. The CDR3 DNA reads TGTGCCAGCAGCTTAGGGTCAGGGGTCGCCGAGCAGTACTTC.

The rearrangement joins TRBV25-1 to TRBJ1-2, with 9 bases matching TRBD1. The J segment lost 1 base and the V segment lost 5 bases, leaving 11 bases of the junction unmatched. Germline V gives CDR1 MGHDK, CDR2 SYGVNS. The CDR3 covers 17 residues. CDR3 residues: CASSPRGQGLINYGYTF. In DNA, the CDR3 is TGTGCCAGCAGTCCTCGGGGACAGGGCCTAATTAACTATGGCTACACCTTC.

The table lists this clone with a few counts. The chain carries TRBV4-1 and TRBJ1-5; D possibly corresponds to TRBD1 (5 bases). Germline V CDR1 and CDR2: MGHRA, YSYEKL. V dropped 3 bases and J dropped 5 bases, with 8 bases sitting between them. The CDR3 sequence is 13 residues long. The CDR3 region has the DNA TGCGCCAGCAGCCACGACAGTTATCAGCCCCAGCATTTT. It specifies CASSHDSYQPQHF.

This clone turned up a few times. The V gene is TRBV7-9, the J gene TRBJ1-3; perhaps TRBD1 as D (5 bases). The CDR3 length is 14 residues. CDR1 is SEHNR and CDR2 is FQNEAQ in the germline V gene (reference sequence). V lost 6 bases, J lost 4 bases, and 13 bases lay in between. DNA for the CDR3: TGTGCCAGCAGGCCTACGGGACCAGGAAACACCATATATTTT. Translated, it gives CASRPTGPGNTIYF.

This clone was seen just once. The sample contains more than one DNA sequence encoding this CDR3. DNA of the CDR3: TGTGCCAGCAGCTTATCGAACAGGGCCAATAGCAATCAGCCCCAGCATTTT. It specifies CASSLSNRANSNQPQHF. The chain has TRBV7-8 and TRBJ1-5; D perhaps matches TRBD1 (6 bases). The V and J ends lost 2 bases and 0 bases respectively, with 14 bases between them. CDR1 and CDR2 (germline): SGHVS, FQNEAQ. The CDR3 is 17 amino acids. Full variable domain (rest looked up from reference TRBV7-8 and TRBJ1-5): GAGVSQSPRYKVAKRGQDVALRCDPISGHVSLFWYQQALGQGPEFLTYFQNEAQLDKSGLPSDRFFAERPEGSVSTLKIQRTQQEDSAVYLCASSLSNRANSNQPQHFGDGTRLSIL.